This T cell receptor (beta chain) stems from a study of T cell clones after liver transplantation. Study in general: Three of eight recipients were HCV-positive; others had non-autoimmune, non-viral indications.

This CDR3 comprises 15 residues. Trimming pared 3 bases from V and 5 bases from J, leaving 14 bases between. Germline V gene sequence: CDR1 MNHEY, CDR2 SMNVEV (reference sequence). Whole-study results and caveats: In most of the 8 subjects, circulating graft-donor-reactive CD4 TCRbeta sequences fell significantly after transplant.

TCRdb keeps only in-frame clones here, not all; method: immunoSEQ multiplex PCR. Of about 74,000 clones listed, around 80% are singletons. A note on this clone: Its antigen remains unknown.

The source is a human donor who received a liver transplant. The rearrangement uses TRBV27 and TRBJ2-1, with D perhaps being TRBD1 or TRBD2 (5 bases each). The sample in question was CD4+ T cells from blood, obtained before liver transplant. In nucleotides, the CDR3 is TGTGCCAGCAGTTTGAAGGGACGCATCGACAATGAGCAGTTCTTC. This encodes CASSLKGRIDNEQFF.